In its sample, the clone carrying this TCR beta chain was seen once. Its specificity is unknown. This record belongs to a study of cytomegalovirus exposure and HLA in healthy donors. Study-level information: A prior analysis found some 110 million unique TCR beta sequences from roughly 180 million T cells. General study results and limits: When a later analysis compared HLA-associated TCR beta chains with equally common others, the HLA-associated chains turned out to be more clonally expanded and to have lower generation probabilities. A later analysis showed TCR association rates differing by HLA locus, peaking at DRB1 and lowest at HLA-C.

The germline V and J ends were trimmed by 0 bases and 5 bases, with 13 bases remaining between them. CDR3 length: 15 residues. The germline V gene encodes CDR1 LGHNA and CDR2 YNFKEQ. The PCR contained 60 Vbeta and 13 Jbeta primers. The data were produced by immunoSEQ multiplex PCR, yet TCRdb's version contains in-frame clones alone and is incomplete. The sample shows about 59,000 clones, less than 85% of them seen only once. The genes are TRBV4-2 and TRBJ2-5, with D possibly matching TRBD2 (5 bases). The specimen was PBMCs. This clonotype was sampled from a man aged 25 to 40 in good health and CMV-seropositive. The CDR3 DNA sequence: TGTGCCAGCAGCCAAGAAGGGTTGAGGGCGGAGACCCAGTACTTC. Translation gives CASSQEGLRAETQYF.